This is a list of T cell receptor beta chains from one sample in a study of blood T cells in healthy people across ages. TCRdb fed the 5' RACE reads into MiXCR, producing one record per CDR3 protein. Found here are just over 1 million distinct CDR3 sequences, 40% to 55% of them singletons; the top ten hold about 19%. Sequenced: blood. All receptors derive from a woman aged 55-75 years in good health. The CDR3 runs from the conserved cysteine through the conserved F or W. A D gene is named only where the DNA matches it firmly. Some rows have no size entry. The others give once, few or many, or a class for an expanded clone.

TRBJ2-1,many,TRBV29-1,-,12,CSVLPQFNEQFF,TGCAGCGTTCTGCCCCAGTTCAATGAGCAGTTCTTC
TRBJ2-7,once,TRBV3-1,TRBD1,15,CASSQAPGQAYEQYF,TGTGCCAGCAGCCAAGCACCGGGACAGGCTTACGAGCAGTACTTC
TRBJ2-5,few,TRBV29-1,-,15,CSARRDALGAETQYF,TGCAGCGCCCGACGGGACGCCTTAGGGGCAGAGACCCAGTACTTC
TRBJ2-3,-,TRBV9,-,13,CASSVAIDGTQYF,TGTGCCAGCAGCGTAGCTATAGACGGGACGCAGTATTTT
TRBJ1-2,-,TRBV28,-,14,CASSLLGTRYGYTF,TGTGCCAGCAGTTTGCTCGGGACGAGGTATGGCTACACCTTC
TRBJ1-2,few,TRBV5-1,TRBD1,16,CASSRTTGGVNYGYTF,TGCGCCAGCAGCCGAACGACAGGGGGCGTGAACTATGGCTACACCTTC
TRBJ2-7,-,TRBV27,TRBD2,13,CAVGWGGSYEQYF,TGTGCGGTGGGATGGGGGGGCTCCTACGAGCAGTACTTC
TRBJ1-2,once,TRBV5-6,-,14,CASRRRGLNYGYTF,TGTGCCAGCAGGAGGAGGGGACTAAACTATGGCTACACCTTC
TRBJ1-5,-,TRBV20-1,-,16,CSARDGQGLGNQPQHF,TGCAGTGCTAGAGACGGGCAGGGCTTGGGCAATCAGCCCCAGCATTTT
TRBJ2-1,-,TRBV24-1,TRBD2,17,CATSDGTSGSALSEQFF,TGTGCCACCAGTGATGGGACTAGCGGGAGTGCCTTGAGTGAGCAGTTCTTC
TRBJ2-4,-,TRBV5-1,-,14,CASSFAGSYNEQYF,TGCGCCAGCAGCTTCGCAGGGTCCTACAATGAGCAGTACTTC
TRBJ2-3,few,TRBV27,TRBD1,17,CASSLTHGTASTDTQYF,TGTGCCAGCAGTTTAACACATGGGACAGCCAGCACAGATACGCAGTATTTT
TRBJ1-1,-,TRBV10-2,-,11,CASQGSSEAFF,TGCGCCAGCCAGGGGTCGAGTGAAGCTTTCTTT
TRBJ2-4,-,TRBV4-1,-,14,CASSQALPKNIQYF,TGCGCCAGCAGCCAAGCCCTGCCCAAAAACATTCAGTACTTC
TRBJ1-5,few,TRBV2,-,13,CASSDLGVQPQHF,TGTGCCAGCAGTGATCTGGGGGTTCAGCCCCAGCATTTT
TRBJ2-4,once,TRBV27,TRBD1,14,CASSPAGQGAEQYF,TGTGCCAGCAGCCCGGCGGGACAGGGGGCAGAACAGTACTTC
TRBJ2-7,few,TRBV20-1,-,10,CSARWDEQYF,TGCAGTGCTAGATGGGACGAGCAGTACTTC
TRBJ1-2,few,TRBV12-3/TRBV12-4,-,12,CASSTGSGGYTF,TGTGCCAGCAGTACCGGTTCGGGTGGCTACACCTTC
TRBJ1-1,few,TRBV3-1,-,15,CASSQDGRRNTEAFF,TGTGCCAGCAGCCAAGATGGGCGGAGGAACACTGAAGCTTTCTTT
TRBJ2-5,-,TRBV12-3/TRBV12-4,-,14,CASSRDLYQETQYF,TGTGCCAGCAGCCGGGACTTGTACCAAGAGACCCAGTACTTC
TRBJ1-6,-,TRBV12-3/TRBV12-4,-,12,CASSNGASPLHF,TGTGCCAGCAGCAATGGTGCTTCACCCCTCCACTTT
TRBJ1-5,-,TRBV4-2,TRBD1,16,CASSQDAGTGAGPQHF,TGTGCCAGCAGCCAAGATGCGGGAACAGGGGCCGGGCCCCAGCATTTT